The T cell receptor beta chain under discussion was sequenced for a study of beta chain features in type 1 diabetes (dated by TCRdb to between 2018 and 2020). About the investigation overall: Mean age, gender distribution, total cell number and subset yield did not differ between patients and healthy donors. Regulatory and stem cell-like memory subsets were isolated from only 8 patients and roughly eight healthy donors, whereas naive and central memory subsets came from all 28 donors. A total of about 100 million sorted cells were examined across all samples, and RNA yield correlated strongly with the number of cells per subset. The study compared the TCRB repertoires of sorted circulating CD4+ T cell subsets in recently diagnosed type 1 diabetes patients with those in matched healthy donors. General conclusions and limits of the study: Naive, central memory and regulatory TCRB repertoires appeared to be more similar among patients than among healthy donors. Shorter templates might have been favored by PCR, but patient and control samples were amplified and corrected together, so both groups would have been affected equally by any skew. Because small numbers of individuals were included in the HLA sub-analyses, any influence of HLA type on TCRB rearrangement was left unresolved. Because cDNA rather than genomic DNA was sequenced, highly expressing activated cells could have been over-represented, although no difference in activation and CD3 levels was found between groups. A moderate but significant shortening of TCRB CDR3 length was observed in type 1 diabetes patients in all four CD4+ subsets. At VDJ recombination sites, patients with type 1 diabetes made fewer insertions and deleted more nucleotides, a pattern implying thymic rearrangement abnormalities.

The entire amount of isolated RNA was reverse transcribed using the High Capacity cDNA Reverse Transcription Kit, so the sequenced TCRB transcripts were expressed ones. Deep immunoSEQ sequencing was performed on naive, central memory and regulatory T cell samples, with an average of approximately 4 million total reads per sample. After sorted cells were lysed in RLT buffer, RNA was extracted with DNase-treated RNeasy Micro or Mini kits, with the choice depending on cell number. To prevent cross-contamination, each cell subset was processed individually, whereas patient and healthy donor samples were processed jointly. The immunoSEQ multiplex PCR was used to amplify TCRB sequences from cDNA, yielding 87-bp fragments that span the CDR3 region. Sequencing of the amplicons was done on the Illumina HiSeq platform. Turning to the authors' computational methods: Synthetic template baselines were used to correct PCR bias computationally, reads within Hamming distance 2 were collapsed, and singletons that could not be merged were discarded. Reads were aligned to IMGT to assign V, D and J genes, CDR3 length, and insertions or deletions at six rearrangement sites. Within each subset, clonotype counts were normalized to sorted cell number, and only after that were true diversity and Gini coefficients computed with the tcR R package. The overlap coefficient, calculated on TCRB nucleotide sequences, was used to quantify repertoire sharing. Out-of-frame TCRB sequences from naive cells were analyzed to stand in for the pre-selection repertoire. TCRdb holds this immuneACCESS table with in-frame rearrangements only. Some clones are missing; in checked studies, unresolved V genes explain under half, and the rest has no known cause. V and J calls and clone size are given by that table; D and trimming were obtained from the DNA. The sample yields just over 600,000 clones; about 14% were counted once. The top ten hold about 0.086% of the sample.

A single peripheral blood draw of about 116 mL on average was collected from each donor into heparinised tubes. Using a panel that included CD45RO, CCR7, CD25, CD127, CD95 and CD27, naive, central memory, regulatory and stem cell-like memory CD4+ T cells were sorted on a BD FACSAria II. All sorted populations exceeded 95% purity. PBMCs were separated immediately by Lymphoprep density gradient centrifugation and were stained directly, without being cultured. Samples were stained and sorted in pairs, with one healthy donor and one patient per experiment, so that batch effects were minimized. At the junction V is shortened by 2 bases and J by 0 bases, with 9 bases in between. Its CDR3 holds 15 amino acids, cysteine through phenylalanine. Kept here is only the CDR3 DNA, which spans 45 bases and is read in frame from base 1. CDR1 and CDR2 (SGHRS, YFSETQ) derive from the germline V gene. This clone was recorded a few times. Its antigen is not yet known. Per-base qualities were not stored, and no clone one base away is much larger.

The chain is made from TRBV5-1 and TRBJ2-1, with the identity of the D gene unclear. The sample consisted of naive CD4+ T cells from blood. The cell subset or site label corresponds to: true naive CD4+ T cells. The TCR was taken from a man younger than 35 in good health. In nucleotides, the sequence is TGCGCCAGCAGCTTTAGTTACGACTCCTACAATGAGCAGTTCTTC. It translates as CASSFSYDSYNEQFF.